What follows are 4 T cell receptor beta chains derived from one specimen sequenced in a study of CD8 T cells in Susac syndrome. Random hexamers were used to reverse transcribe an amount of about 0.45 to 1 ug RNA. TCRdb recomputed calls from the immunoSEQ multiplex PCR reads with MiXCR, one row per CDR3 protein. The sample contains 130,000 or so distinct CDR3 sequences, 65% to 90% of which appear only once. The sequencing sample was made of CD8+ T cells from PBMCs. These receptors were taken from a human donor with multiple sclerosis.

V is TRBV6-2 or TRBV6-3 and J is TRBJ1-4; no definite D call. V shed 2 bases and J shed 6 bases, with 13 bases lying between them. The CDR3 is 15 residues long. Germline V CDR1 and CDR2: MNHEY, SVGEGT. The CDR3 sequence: CASSYRGSRDEKLFF. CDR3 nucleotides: TGTGCCAGCAGTTACCGTGGGTCTCGGGATGAAAAACTGTTTTTT.

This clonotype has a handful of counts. The CDR3 region has the DNA TGTGCCAGCAGTTTTAGCGGGGGGGCTGCAGATACGCAGTATTTT. Encoded protein: CASSFSGGAADTQYF. The chain combines TRBV27 with TRBJ2-3; 11 bases are shared with TRBD2. The CDR3 has 15 residues. The germline V gene encodes CDR1 MNHEY and CDR2 SMNVEV (reference sequence). The V segment lost 3 bases and the J segment 4 bases; nucleotides outside the gene matches: 3.

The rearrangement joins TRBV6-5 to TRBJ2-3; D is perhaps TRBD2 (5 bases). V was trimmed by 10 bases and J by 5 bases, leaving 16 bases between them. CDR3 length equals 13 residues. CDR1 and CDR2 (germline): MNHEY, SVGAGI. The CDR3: CATGLNLQDTQYF. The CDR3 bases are TGTGCCACTGGACTCAATCTTCAAGATACGCAGTATTTT.

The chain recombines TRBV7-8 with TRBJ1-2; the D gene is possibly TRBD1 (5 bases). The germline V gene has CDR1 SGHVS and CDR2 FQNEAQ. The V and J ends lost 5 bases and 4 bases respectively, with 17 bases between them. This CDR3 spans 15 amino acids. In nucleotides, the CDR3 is TGTGCCAGCAGCCCCAGGGCTTTGGATGTCTATGGCTACACCTTC. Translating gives CASSPRALDVYGYTF.